The rows below give T cell receptor beta chains drawn from one sample of a study of shared clonotypes between healthy human individuals. Produced via immunoSEQ multiplex PCR; TCRdb's table is partial and in-frame only. The repertoire holds roughly 2,500,000 clones, with roughly 93% as singletons. The material sequenced was naive CD4+ T cells from PBMCs. The source is a man aged 18 to 35 in good health. Some clones in this sample may be carry-over from other donors' samples. The CDR3 runs from the conserved cysteine through the conserved F or W. Fields, in order: CDR3 DNA, CDR3 protein, J gene, V gene, clone size, D gene. A D gene is named only where the DNA matches it firmly. Where a row states a size, it is once, few, many or the class of an expanded clone; other rows omit it.

DNA: TGTGCCAGCAGTTGGACTAGCGGGAGCTACAATGAGCAGTTCTTC
CDR3: CASSWTSGSYNEQFF
J: TRBJ2-1
V: TRBV6-4
size: .
D: TRBD2

DNA: TGTGCCAGCAAACCCTCCCCAACTAATGAAAAACTGTTTTTT
CDR3: CASKPSPTNEKLFF
J: TRBJ1-4
V: TRBV6-5
size: .
D: .

DNA: TGCGCCAGCAGACAGGGAACTGAAGCTTTCTTT
CDR3: CASRQGTEAFF
J: TRBJ1-1
V: TRBV10-2
size: few
D: .

DNA: TGTGCCAGTAGTCGGTCAGGGGTGTACGAGCAGTACTTC
CDR3: CASSRSGVYEQYF
J: TRBJ2-7
V: TRBV19
size: .
D: .

DNA: TGCGCCAGCAGCCCCAGCCGGGACTTAGGAAACACCATATATTTT
CDR3: CASSPSRDLGNTIYF
J: TRBJ1-3
V: TRBV4-3
size: once
D: .

DNA: TGCGCCACTACCTATTACAATGAGCAGTTCTTC
CDR3: CATTYYNEQFF
J: TRBJ2-1
V: TRBV10-1
size: .
D: .

DNA: TGTGCCAGTAGTATCTCAACCGGGACAGGGGGCGGCAAGACCCAGTACTTC
CDR3: CASSISTGTGGGKTQYF
J: TRBJ2-5
V: TRBV19
size: .
D: TRBD1

DNA: TGTGCCAGCAGTGAAGAGGGTGGAAAGGGAACCTACGAGCAGTACTTC
CDR3: CASSEEGGKGTYEQYF
J: TRBJ2-7
V: TRBV6-1
size: .
D: .

DNA: TGTGCCAGCAGCTTAACGGTGGACAACAATGAGCAGTTCTTC
CDR3: CASSLTVDNNEQFF
J: TRBJ2-1
V: TRBV7-3
size: .
D: .

DNA: TGCGCCAGCAGCTTGGGCACCGGGACAGGGGGACACACCTTC
CDR3: CASSLGTGTGGHTF
J: TRBJ1-2
V: TRBV5-1
size: .
D: TRBD1

DNA: TGCGCCAGCAGCTTGGTAGGCGGATCTAGCACAGATACGCAGTATTTT
CDR3: CASSLVGGSSTDTQYF
J: TRBJ2-3
V: TRBV5-1
size: .
D: .

DNA: TGTGCCAGCAGCTTGGAGGCGGGATACTATGGCTACACCTTC
CDR3: CASSLEAGYYGYTF
J: TRBJ1-2
V: TRBV5-4
size: .
D: .

DNA: TGTGCCAGCAGTGGGACTAGCGGGAATAAGAATGAGCAGTTCTTC
CDR3: CASSGTSGNKNEQFF
J: TRBJ2-1
V: TRBV6-5
size: once
D: TRBD2

DNA: TGTGCCAGCAGCTTCACAGGGAGCAATGAGCAGTTCTTC
CDR3: CASSFTGSNEQFF
J: TRBJ2-1
V: TRBV5-6
size: .
D: .

DNA: TGTGCCAGCAGCGTATCTGGCTTCTCGGATACGCAGTATTTT
CDR3: CASSVSGFSDTQYF
J: TRBJ2-3
V: TRBV9
size: .
D: .

DNA: TGTGCCAGCAGTTTGAGGGACAGTTATAATTCACCCCTCCACTTT
CDR3: CASSLRDSYNSPLHF
J: TRBJ1-6
V: TRBV28
size: .
D: TRBD1

DNA: TGTGCCAGCAGCTTATACACGGGGGGCTACACCTTC
CDR3: CASSLYTGGYTF
J: TRBJ1-2
V: TRBV5-6
size: .
D: .

DNA: TGTGCCAGCAGCGCCTGGGACAGGCCGCTCAACACCATATATTTT
CDR3: CASSAWDRPLNTIYF
J: TRBJ1-3
V: TRBV13
size: once
D: TRBD1

DNA: TGTGCCAGCAGTGCCGGATGGGTGAGGTCTGATGAGCAGTTCTTC
CDR3: CASSAGWVRSDEQFF
J: TRBJ2-1
V: TRBV27
size: .
D: .

DNA: TGTGCCAGCAGGGACGGGACGGTGAACACCGGGGAGCTGTTTTTT
CDR3: CASRDGTVNTGELFF
J: TRBJ2-2
V: TRBV14
size: .
D: .

DNA: TGTGCCAGCCGGTCCCCGGGACTACCTCCGGAGACCCAGTACTTC
CDR3: CASRSPGLPPETQYF
J: TRBJ2-5
V: TRBV27
size: .
D: TRBD2

DNA: TGCGCCAGCAGCCCAACAGGGGATTTAACTGAAGCTTTCTTT
CDR3: CASSPTGDLTEAFF
J: TRBJ1-1
V: TRBV5-1
size: .
D: TRBD1

DNA: TGTGCCAGCAGCGTACGCGGACGGTCTCCCAATGAGCAGTTCTTC
CDR3: CASSVRGRSPNEQFF
J: TRBJ2-1
V: TRBV9
size: .
D: .

DNA: TGTGCCAGCAGCCCGGGACTAGCGTTCTACAATGAGCAGTTCTTC
CDR3: CASSPGLAFYNEQFF
J: TRBJ2-1
V: TRBV7-3
size: few
D: TRBD2

DNA: TGTGCCAGCAGTTTCCTCCGCCCACTCGACAGGGGGAAAAATCAGCCCCAGCATTTT
CDR3: CASSFLRPLDRGKNQPQHF
J: TRBJ1-5
V: TRBV28
size: .
D: TRBD1

DNA: TGTGCCAGCAGCTTAGGCCCGGACCCACGGGCGGGTACGCAGTATTTT
CDR3: CASSLGPDPRAGTQYF
J: TRBJ2-3
V: TRBV7-2
size: .
D: .

DNA: TGTGCCAGCAGCTTGGTGGGACTAGCGGGAGGAGAGCAGTTCTTC
CDR3: CASSLVGLAGGEQFF
J: TRBJ2-1
V: TRBV5-4
size: .
D: TRBD2

DNA: TGTGCCAGCAGCGCGTACTCTGGGGCCAACGTCCTGACTTTC
CDR3: CASSAYSGANVLTF
J: TRBJ2-6
V: TRBV5-8
size: .
D: .

DNA: TGTGCCGCCGGCCGGGATCTTCAGCCCCAGCATTTT
CDR3: CAAGRDLQPQHF
J: TRBJ1-5
V: TRBV6-5
size: few
D: .

DNA: TGTGCCAGCAGTTACTCTGCGGGAGGGTCCTACGAGCAGTACTTC
CDR3: CASSYSAGGSYEQYF
J: TRBJ2-7
V: TRBV6-5
size: .
D: TRBD2

DNA: TGTGCCAGCTCACCCCGGGCGGGCAACGAGCAGTACTTC
CDR3: CASSPRAGNEQYF
J: TRBJ2-7
V: TRBV18
size: .
D: .

DNA: TGTGCCAGCAGTTACGGGGGGCTCGCAAACACCATATATTTT
CDR3: CASSYGGLANTIYF
J: TRBJ1-3
V: TRBV6-5
size: .
D: .

DNA: TGTGCCAGCAGTGGAGTGGTCAATCAGCCCCAGCATTTT
CDR3: CASSGVVNQPQHF
J: TRBJ1-5
V: TRBV6-6
size: .
D: .

DNA: TGTGCCAGCAGAAAGATAGAGTACACTGAAGCTTTCTTT
CDR3: CASRKIEYTEAFF
J: TRBJ1-1
V: TRBV7-8
size: .
D: .

DNA: TGTGCCAGCAGTTTCGGGACTAGCGGGAGTCTTTACGAGCAGTACTTC
CDR3: CASSFGTSGSLYEQYF
J: TRBJ2-7
V: TRBV28
size: .
D: TRBD2

DNA: TGTGCCAGCAGCTTATCATCCGGGACTGAAGCTTTCTTT
CDR3: CASSLSSGTEAFF
J: TRBJ1-1
V: TRBV7-3
size: .
D: .

DNA: TGTGCCAGCAGTGCGGGCGCATTGCAAGCTTTCTTT
CDR3: CASSAGALQAFF
J: TRBJ1-1
V: TRBV25-1
size: few
D: .

DNA: TGTGCCAGCAGGCCGGGACAGGTTTCCTACGAGCAGTACTTC
CDR3: CASRPGQVSYEQYF
J: TRBJ2-7
V: TRBV7-9
size: .
D: TRBD1

DNA: TGCGCCAGCAGCTTGGACAGCTCTAACTATGGCTACACCTTC
CDR3: CASSLDSSNYGYTF
J: TRBJ1-2
V: TRBV5-1
size: .
D: .

DNA: TGTGCCAGCACAGGGGACGTGAACACTGAAGCTTTCTTT
CDR3: CASTGDVNTEAFF
J: TRBJ1-1
V: TRBV2
size: .
D: .

DNA: TGTGCCAGCAGCCCTCGGGGTGGGGCAGGATGGGGCCAAGAGACCCAGTACTTC
CDR3: CASSPRGGAGWGQETQYF
J: TRBJ2-5
V: TRBV4-2
size: .
D: .

DNA: TGTGCCACCCAACCAACGGGGGATCCCCACGAGCAGTACTTC
CDR3: CATQPTGDPHEQYF
J: TRBJ2-7
V: TRBV6-1
size: .
D: .

DNA: TGTGCCAGCAGTCCGGACCGAAAAGCAACTAATGAAAAACTGTTTTTT
CDR3: CASSPDRKATNEKLFF
J: TRBJ1-4
V: TRBV7-2
size: .
D: .

DNA: TGTGCCAGCAGCGCTAGGGGGGTCGAGACCCAGTACTTC
CDR3: CASSARGVETQYF
J: TRBJ2-5
V: TRBV7-6
size: .
D: .

DNA: TGCGCCAGCCGTTTGGGGGTTTCGTTAGAGACCCAGTACTTC
CDR3: CASRLGVSLETQYF
J: TRBJ2-5
V: TRBV5-1
size: .
D: .

DNA: TGTGCCAGCAGCTTAGGTCGACTGGCTCCCTCCTACGAGCAGTACTTC
CDR3: CASSLGRLAPSYEQYF
J: TRBJ2-7
V: TRBV13
size: .
D: .

DNA: TGTGCCAGCAGTTCCCAGGCGGGGGGCTACACCTTC
CDR3: CASSSQAGGYTF
J: TRBJ1-2
V: TRBV6-5
size: .
D: .

DNA: TGCGCCAGCAGCTTGGGGCGGACAGGGAATCGAGAGACCCAGTACTTC
CDR3: CASSLGRTGNRETQYF
J: TRBJ2-5
V: TRBV5-1
size: .
D: TRBD1

DNA: TGTGCCAGCAGCACCCGACAGGGGGGTCGTGGCAACACCTTC
CDR3: CASSTRQGGRGNTF
J: TRBJ1-2
V: TRBV7-6
size: .
D: TRBD1

DNA: TGTGCCAGCAGCCTGATCGGGACAGCGCCATCGCGTTATGGCTACACCTTC
CDR3: CASSLIGTAPSRYGYTF
J: TRBJ1-2
V: TRBV28
size: .
D: TRBD1

DNA: TGTGCCAGCAGCCCAGGCGACCTTAGCAATCAGCCCCAGCATTTT
CDR3: CASSPGDLSNQPQHF
J: TRBJ1-5
V: TRBV7-9
size: .
D: .

DNA: TGTGCCAGCAGTTACACATCTAGGGGTGGGGATGGCTACACCTTC
CDR3: CASSYTSRGGDGYTF
J: TRBJ1-2
V: TRBV6-5
size: .
D: .

DNA: TGTGCCAGCAGTCCCTCCGCGTTAAGTTCAGGGGGCTACACCTTC
CDR3: CASSPSALSSGGYTF
J: TRBJ1-2
V: TRBV27
size: .
D: .

DNA: TGTGCCAGCTCACCCCAAACTAGCGGGAGGCCCGGGCGGGATGAGCAGTTCTTC
CDR3: CASSPQTSGRPGRDEQFF
J: TRBJ2-1
V: TRBV18
size: .
D: TRBD2